This entry is about one T cell receptor beta chain. As yet, its antigen is unknown. Sequencing was performed with immunoSEQ multiplex PCR; in TCRdb, only in-frame clones are kept and a portion is missing. Here the sample spans around 500,000 clones, 70% to 80% being singletons. This record comes from a study of shared clonotypes between healthy human individuals. In the study overall: Ranging from 18 to 49 in age, donors were a couple of women and three men. Study-wide results and limits: Only a few donors were included, so the genetic and exposure-history diversity represented was limited.

Nashville, Tennessee was home to all donors, who were Caucasian adults. Trimming stripped 1 base from V and 4 bases from J, with 7 bases between. CDR3 size: 13 residues. Germline assignment: CDR1 MGHRA and CDR2 YSYEKL. Sequenced input: PBMCs. The V gene is TRBV4-1, the J gene TRBJ1-2; D ambiguous. The sequence derives from a woman in her thirties or forties in good health. Some clones in this sample may be carry-over from other donors' samples. CDR3 nucleotides: TGCGCCAGCAGCCAAGGCCCGGGCTATGGCTACACCTTC. Residues: CASSQGPGYGYTF.